Given below is one T cell receptor (beta chain) in context. This specimen comes from a study of CD8 T cells in ankylosing spondylitis. TCRdb reprocessed the 5' RACE reads with MiXCR, giving one entry per CDR3 protein. The table includes 150,000 to 250,000 distinct CDR3 sequences, 9.5% to 15% detected once. The specimen sequenced was blood, either unsorted or a sorted T cell fraction (not recorded which). The clonotype was recovered from a male donor with ankylosing spondylitis or in good health (not recorded which).

CDR3 nucleotides: TGCGCCAGCAGCTTGGGAAGGGGACTGTACGAGCAGTACTTC. Its translation is CASSLGRGLYEQYF. The rearrangement links TRBV5-1 to TRBJ2-7, with D possibly TRBD2 on 6 matching bases. V lost 0 bases, J lost 4 bases, and 11 bases lay in between. The CDR3 extends over 14 amino acids. Germline loops: CDR1 SGHRS, CDR2 YFSETQ.